The clone carrying this T cell receptor beta chain was counted only a few times. Its antigen is as yet unknown. The data stem from a study of cytomegalovirus exposure and HLA in healthy donors. Overall study results and limits: After further analysis at a later stage, 16,951 TCR beta sequences were associated with HLA alleles at 0.05 false discovery rate. The investigators catalogued 150 to 200 TCR beta chains as cytomegalovirus-associated. In a later analysis, V- and J-gene trimming of beta chains associated with a DCLRE1C missense variant, replicated independently. A later analysis reported that several of the most significant clusters appeared to be linked to common viral pathogens, among them Epstein-Barr virus.

The V and J ends lost 7 bases and 6 bases respectively, with 12 bases between them. This CDR3 has 13 amino acids. Germline V gene data show CDR1 as MNHNS and CDR2 as SASEGT. In the PCR, 60 Vbeta and 13 Jbeta primers were used. Using immunoSEQ multiplex PCR, the repertoire was profiled, and TCRdb retains in-frame clones only, with some absent. Of 180,000 or so clones listed, roughly 75% were seen once; the top ten hold around 8%. This receptor was taken from a woman between 40 and 50 years old in good health and CMV-seropositive. Sequencing input: PBMCs. The genes are TRBV6-1 and TRBJ2-2; unclear D gene. CDR3 bases: TGTGCCAGCACGGTAGACAACGCCGGGGAGCTGTTTTTT. Protein sequence: CASTVDNAGELFF.